This T cell receptor beta chain is from a study of shared clonotypes between healthy human individuals. Method: immunoSEQ multiplex PCR; TCRdb's copy keeps in-frame clones and lacks some. Of about 2 million clones in the sample, about 95% are singletons; the top ten hold 0.9% to 1.5%. Only CD45RO-negative cells positively selected for CCR7 counted as naive CD8 cells, so terminally differentiated effector memory CD45RA+ cells were excluded. Sequenced input: naive CD8+ T cells sorted from blood. The TCR originated in a man between 18 and 29 years old in good health.

The CDR3 DNA follows: TGTGCCAGCAGTGAGCTCGGGACAGGGAGGAAAACCGGGGAGCTGTTTTTT. Amino acid sequence: CASSELGTGRKTGELFF. The chain couples TRBV28 to TRBJ2-2; 9 bases line up with TRBD1. Germline V gene sequence: CDR1 MDHEN, CDR2 SYDVKM. V dropped 5 bases and J dropped 5; count of bases not matched to a gene: 12. The CDR3 loop spans 17 amino acids.